The subject of this entry is one T cell receptor (beta chain). Genomic DNA served as template for TCR beta VDJ and CDR3 profiling. TCRdb recomputed calls from the reads with MiXCR, one row per CDR3 protein. The table lists about 190,000 distinct CDR3 sequences, around 50% of them singletons, with roughly 15% in the top ten. The data were obtained in a study of CD8+CD57+ T cells in acquired aplastic anemia. The CDR3 is made up of 14 amino acids. V lost 4 bases and J lost 4; bases outside the gene matches: 3. Germline V gene sequence: CDR1 ENHRY, CDR2 SYGVKD. This TCR came from a human donor in good health, serving as a control. Sequencing input: sorted CD4+, CD8+, or CD8+CD57+ T cells (not recorded which) from PBMCs. The chain is built from TRBV10-3 and TRBJ2-3, with 9 bases matching TRBD2. The CDR3 nucleotides read TGTGCCATCAGTGGCGGGGGGGCTGCAGATACGCAGTATTTT. Its protein product is CAISGGGAADTQYF.